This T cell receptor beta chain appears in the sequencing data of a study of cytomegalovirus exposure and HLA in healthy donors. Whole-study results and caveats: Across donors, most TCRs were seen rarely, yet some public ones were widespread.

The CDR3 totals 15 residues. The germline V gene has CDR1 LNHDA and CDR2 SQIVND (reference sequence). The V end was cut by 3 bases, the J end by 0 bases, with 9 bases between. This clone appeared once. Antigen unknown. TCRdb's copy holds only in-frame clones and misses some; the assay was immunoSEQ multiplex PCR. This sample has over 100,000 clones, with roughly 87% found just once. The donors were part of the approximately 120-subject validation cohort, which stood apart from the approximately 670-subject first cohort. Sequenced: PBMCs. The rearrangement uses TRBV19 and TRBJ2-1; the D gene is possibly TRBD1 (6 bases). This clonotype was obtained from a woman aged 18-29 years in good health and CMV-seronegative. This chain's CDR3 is CASSIDRSSYNEQFF. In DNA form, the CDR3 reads TGTGCCAGTAGTATCGACAGGTCCTCCTACAATGAGCAGTTCTTC.